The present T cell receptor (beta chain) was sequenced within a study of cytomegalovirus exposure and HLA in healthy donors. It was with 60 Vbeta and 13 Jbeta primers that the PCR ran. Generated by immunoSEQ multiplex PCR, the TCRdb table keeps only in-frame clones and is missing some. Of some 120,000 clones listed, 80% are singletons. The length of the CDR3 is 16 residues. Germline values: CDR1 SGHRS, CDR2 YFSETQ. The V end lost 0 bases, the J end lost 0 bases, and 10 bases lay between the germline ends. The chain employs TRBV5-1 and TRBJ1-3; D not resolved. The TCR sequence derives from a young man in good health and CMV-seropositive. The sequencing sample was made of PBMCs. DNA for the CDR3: TGCGCCAGCAGCTTGGGCGGGCTGCGCTCTGGAAACACCATATATTTT. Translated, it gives CASSLGGLRSGNTIYF.